These 13 T cell receptor beta chains were sequenced from one sample in a study of cytomegalovirus exposure and HLA in healthy donors. PCR employed 60 Vbeta and 13 Jbeta primers. Here immunoSEQ multiplex PCR was the method, and the copy in TCRdb shows in-frame clones only, minus some. The sample lists some 200,000 clones; approximately 78% were seen once. Sequencing input: PBMCs. These receptors came from a woman in her forties or fifties in good health and CMV-seropositive.

Worth noting for this clone: One end of the junction does not line up with germline, which may come from a read error. The chain has TRBV7-9 and TRBJ1-1; 7 positions agree with TRBD1. Germline lookup yields CDR1 SEHNR and CDR2 FQNEAQ (reference sequence). The CDR3 contains 13 residues. CDR3 sequence: CSSSPRDRPDAFF. In nucleotides, the CDR3 is TGTTCCAGCAGCCCCCGGGACAGACCGGATGCTTTCTTT.

J is TRBJ1-5 and V is TRBV5-8; no reliable D call. Trimming removed 0 bases from V and 4 bases from J, with 2 bases in between. Germline values: CDR1 SGHTS, CDR2 YDEGEE. The CDR3 totals 12 residues. The CDR3 bases are TGTGCCAGCAGCTTGGCAAATCAGCCCCAGCATTTT. As protein: CASSLANQPQHF.

V gene TRBV6-5 combines with J gene TRBJ1-3; possible D gene TRBD1, 5 bases. The CDR3 has 14 residues. V was shortened by 8 bases and J by 2 bases, with 13 bases between the two germline ends. Germline V CDR1 and CDR2: MNHEY, SVGAGI. The CDR3 region has the DNA TGTGCCAGCGGCAGGGAAGGAACTGGAAACACCATATATTTT. This gives the protein CASGREGTGNTIYF.

The chain combines TRBV6-1 with TRBJ2-7; 13 bases match TRBD2. CDR3 length equals 15 residues. Germline CDR1 and CDR2: MNHNS and SASEGT. With 5 bases clipped from V and 5 bases from J, the junction kept 6 bases outside the gene matches. CDR3 DNA sequence: TGTGCCAGCAGTAAGGGGACTAGCGGGAACCACGAGCAGTACTTC. It is translated as CASSKGTSGNHEQYF.

The V call is TRBV6-6, the J call TRBJ2-4, with D possibly TRBD1 on 5 matching bases. V lost 5 bases, J lost 4 bases, and 15 bases lay in between. The germline gives CDR1 MNHNY, CDR2 SVGAGI (reference sequence). The CDR3 covers 15 residues. As DNA, the CDR3 is TGTGCCAGCAGTAGGGATATAGGGGATAAAAACATTCAGTACTTC. Translated: CASSRDIGDKNIQYF.

The chain links TRBV5-1 to TRBJ1-1, with 8 bases that match TRBD1. Germline V gene data show CDR1 as SGHRS and CDR2 as YFSETQ. The CDR3 spans 15 residues. V lost 2 bases and J lost 3; bases outside the gene matches: 6. The CDR3 DNA reads TGCGCCAGCAGCTTTAGGACAGGGTCGGACACTGAAGCTTTCTTT. Translation gives CASSFRTGSDTEAFF. Based on the CDR3 plus reference TRBV5-1 and TRBJ1-1, the full variable domain is KAGVTQTPRYLIKTRGQQVTLSCSPISGHRSVSWYQQTPGQGLQFLFEYFSETQRNKGNFPGRFSGRQFSNSRSEMNVSTLELGDSALYLCASSFRTGSDTEAFFGQGTRLTVV.

The genes are TRBV2 and TRBJ1-2, with 8 nucleotides matching TRBD1. Germline V gene lookup returns CDR1 SNHLY and CDR2 FYNNEI. The CDR3 has 14 residues. Trimming at V came to 9 bases and at J to 4 bases, leaving 10 bases not matched to a gene. The CDR3 coding sequence is TGTGCCAGTATTGCCGACAGGGGAATCTATGGCTACACCTTC. Protein: CASIADRGIYGYTF.

The chain joins TRBV21-1 to TRBJ2-1; TRBD2, the table's D call, was not compared with the DNA. TRBV21-1 is deemed a pseudogene. CDR3 size: 14 residues. The chain's CDR3 is CASSKTGGVGEQFF. For the CDR3, the DNA is TGTGCCAGCAGCAAGACGGGGGGGGTGGGTGAGCAGTTCTTC.

The chain couples TRBV5-1 to TRBJ2-3; 9 nucleotides line up with TRBD1. The germline CDR1 and CDR2 sequences are SGHRS and YFSETQ. This CDR3 has 18 amino acids. The ends lost 4 bases at V and 0 bases at J; junction bases unmatched: 12. The CDR3, as DNA: TGCGCCAGCAGCAGGGGACAGGGAGCCAAGTCTAGCACAGATACGCAGTATTTT. It specifies CASSRGQGAKSSTDTQYF.

The rearrangement joins TRBV5-1 to TRBJ2-1; the D gene is possibly TRBD2 (7 bases). Deletions cut 0 bases from V and 7 bases from J, with 17 bases between. The germline CDR1 and CDR2 sequences are SGHRS and YFSETQ. The CDR3 loop spans 16 amino acids. The CDR3 loop is CASSLETAGAGNEQFF. CDR3 DNA sequence: TGCGCCAGCAGCTTGGAGACGGCGGGGGCGGGGAATGAGCAGTTCTTC.

This chain connects TRBV4-1 to TRBJ2-1; TRBD2 matches at 7 bases. CDR3 length: 15 residues. V gave up 4 bases and J gave up 4 bases; unmatched junction bases: 7. CDR1 and CDR2 from the germline V gene are MGHRA and YSYEKL. The CDR3 protein is CASSPPGRDYNEQFF. The CDR3 DNA reads TGCGCCAGCAGCCCTCCGGGGAGGGATTACAATGAGCAGTTCTTC.

J is TRBJ2-2 and V is TRBV5-1; D is ambiguous. With 4 bases removed from V and 6 bases from J, the gap between germline ends came to 7 bases. The CDR3 is made up of 12 amino acids. Germline V lookup: CDR1 SGHRS, CDR2 YFSETQ. In DNA form, the CDR3 reads TGCGCCAGCAGCCCGGAGTCCGGGGAGCTGTTTTTT. It yields the protein CASSPESGELFF.

The chain couples TRBV6-5 to TRBJ1-2; TRBD1 aligns across 9 bases. V shed 5 bases and J 2 bases; nucleotides not matched to a gene: 6. Germline values: CDR1 MNHEY, CDR2 SVGAGI. The CDR3 is 15 residues long. CDR3 amino acids: CASSRGTGTNYGYTF. The CDR3 DNA reads TGTGCCAGCAGTCGAGGGACAGGGACCAACTATGGCTACACCTTC.